This T cell receptor beta chain was obtained from a study of T cell responses to AZD1222 COVID-19 vaccine. Germline-derived CDR1 and CDR2 are MNHEY and SVGAGI. V was shortened by 7 bases and J by 8 bases, with 17 bases between the two germline ends. The CDR3 runs to 14 residues. TCRdb keeps only in-frame clones here, not all; method: immunoSEQ multiplex PCR. In the table there are around 150,000 clones, more than 80% of which are singletons. The sequenced sample was peripheral blood, obtained on day 0 of AZD1222 vaccination. The sequence came from an adult in good health. This sequence joins TRBV6-5 and TRBJ1-4, with no clear D. CDR3 loop: CASTPEGSLEKLFF. The CDR3 DNA reads TGTGCCAGCACCCCCGAGGGTAGTTTAGAAAAACTGTTTTTT.